These 25 T cell receptor beta chains originate from one sample sequenced in a study of blood T cells in healthy people across ages. Primers used in a second PCR of about 6 to 11 cycles were a sample-barcoded 5' primer and a J-beta primer mix. TCRdb reprocessed the 5' RACE reads via MiXCR and lists one record per CDR3 protein. This table holds about 640,000 distinct CDR3 sequences, about 30% found once. Source material: blood. The receptors come from a woman of 80 years or more in good health.

CDR3 sequence reads: CASRGVTADTQYF. CDR3 DNA sequence: TGTGCCAGCAGGGGGGTGACAGCAGATACGCAGTATTTT. The chain recombines TRBV12-3 or TRBV12-4 with TRBJ2-3; D possibly matches TRBD1 or TRBD2 (5 bases each). This CDR3 spans 13 amino acids. V was trimmed by 6 bases and J by 4 bases, leaving 11 bases between them.

The rearrangement uses TRBV20-1 and TRBJ1-5, with D perhaps TRBD1 (6 bases). Germline CDR1 reads DFQATT; CDR2 reads SNEGSKA (reference sequence). The CDR3 runs to 15 residues. The ends were cut back, 4 bases at V and 6 bases at J, with 19 bases in the middle. The CDR3 region is CSAKKGGEVGQPQHF. Written as DNA, the CDR3 is TGCAGTGCTAAAAAAGGGGGAGAGGTGGGTCAGCCCCAGCATTTT.

On this clonotype itself: Just one base apart from a much larger clone, this may be a read error. V usage is TRBV2 and J usage is TRBJ2-1; D might be TRBD2 (6 bases). V dropped 1 base and J dropped 5 bases, with 15 bases sitting between them. The germline V gene encodes CDR1 SNHLY and CDR2 FYNNEI. This CDR3 spans 16 amino acids. CDR3 sequence (DNA): TGTGCCAGCAGTGAAGGAGACCAGCGGGCCAACAATGAGCAGTTCTTC. It yields the protein CASSEGDQRANNEQFF.

At least ten counts were recorded for this clonotype. The chain uses TRBV20-1 and TRBJ2-7, with D possibly TRBD2 on 5 matching bases. CDR1 is DFQATT, CDR2 SNEGSKA, per germline (reference sequence). The CDR3 is 14 residues long. The V gene lost 6 bases and the J gene lost 6 bases, with 21 bases spanning the gap. CDR3 bases: TGCAGTGCCGGAAACCAGTTCCCCGAGGGCGAGCAGTACTTC. It encodes CSAGNQFPEGEQYF.

The V gene is TRBV19, the J gene TRBJ1-2, with 9 bases aligning to TRBD1. Germline CDR1 is LNHDA and CDR2 is SQIVND (reference sequence). CDR3 length: 16 residues. J was trimmed by 2 bases and V by 4 bases; bases with no gene match: 8. The CDR3 DNA sequence: TGTGCCAGTAGTAAGATCGGAGGACAGGGGAACTATGGCTACACCTTC. It is translated as CASSKIGGQGNYGYTF.

Many counts were recorded for this clonotype. V is TRBV20-1 and J is TRBJ2-1; D is perhaps TRBD2 (6 bases). Germline V gene sequence: CDR1 DFQATT, CDR2 SNEGSKA (reference sequence). Trimming shortened V by 4 bases and J by 0 bases, and 19 bases separated the two germline ends. CDR3 length equals 17 residues. The CDR3 here is CSAILLASAVSYNEQFF. As DNA, the CDR3 is TGCAGTGCTATTCTCCTGGCTAGCGCGGTCTCCTACAATGAGCAGTTCTTC.

Ten or more counts support this clonotype. The rearrangement joins TRBV20-1 to TRBJ2-1; 12 bases align to TRBD2. This CDR3 contains 18 residues. Germline V gene lookup returns CDR1 DFQATT and CDR2 SNEGSKA (reference sequence). Trimming removed 4 bases from V and 9 bases from J; junction bases left unmatched: 19. The CDR3 nucleotides read TGCAGTGCTACACCCCCCATTCTAGCGGGGGGGCATTATGGTGAGCAGTTCTTC. As protein: CSATPPILAGGHYGEQFF.

This clonotype was counted at least ten times. This chain joins TRBV12-3 or TRBV12-4 and TRBJ2-7, with unresolved D. Trimming shortened V by 8 bases and J by 8 bases, and 16 bases separated the two germline ends. The CDR3 covers 12 residues. The CDR3: CASSFGQWQQYF. The CDR3 nucleotides read TGTGCCAGCTCCTTCGGCCAGTGGCAGCAGTACTTC.

This clonotype came up once. A much larger clonotype is one base distant, so this may be a read error. The chain links TRBV12-3 or TRBV12-4 to TRBJ2-3, with D tentatively TRBD1 (6 bases). The CDR3 contains 17 residues. The V gene lost 6 bases and the J gene lost 2 bases, with 21 bases spanning the gap. The CDR3 spells CASSSRGNGVHTDTQYF. CDR3 sequence (DNA): TGTGCCAGCAGCTCAAGGGGGAACGGGGTCCACACAGATACGCAGTATTTT.

There are many counts of this clonotype. The chain employs TRBV29-1 and TRBJ2-7; D is tentatively TRBD1 or TRBD2 (6 bases each). Trimming left V 6 bases short and J 4 bases short, with 19 bases between. Germline V gene sequence: CDR1 SQVTM, CDR2 ANQGSEA. The CDR3 consists of 14 residues. The CDR3 region is CSVRPGAGGYEQYF. The CDR3 DNA follows: TGCAGCGTGCGTCCAGGGGCTGGGGGGTACGAGCAGTACTTC.

This clonotype was counted ten times or more. This chain links TRBV7-3 with TRBJ2-5; no definite D call. The V gene lost 1 base and the J gene lost 5 bases, with 8 bases spanning the gap. Germline assignment: CDR1 SGHTA and CDR2 FQGTGA. The CDR3 consists of 13 residues. CDR3 sequence reads: CASSLMAYETQYF. The CDR3 nucleotides are TGTGCCAGCAGCTTAATGGCTTACGAGACCCAGTACTTC. Full variable domain (rest looked up from reference TRBV7-3 and TRBJ2-5): GAGVSQTPSNKVTEKGKYVELRCDPISGHTALYWYRQSLGQGPEFLIYFQGTGAADDSGLPNDRFFAVRPEGSVSTLKIQRTERGDSAVYLCASSLMAYETQYFGPGTRLLVL.

Ten or more counts support this clonotype. The J gene is TRBJ2-3, the V gene TRBV24-1; D uncertain. CDR1 is KGHDR and CDR2 is SFDVKD in the germline V gene. This CDR3 has 13 amino acids. Deletions cut 9 bases from V and 3 bases from J, with 12 bases between. Here the CDR3 reads CATLEDLTDTQYF. DNA of the CDR3: TGTGCCACCCTTGAAGACCTTACAGATACGCAGTATTTT.

This clonotype was picked up a small number of times. The DNA of the CDR3 is TGCAGTGCTAGTCCAGCCGGGACAGGGGGCCCGGCAGCTTTCTTT. Translation gives CSASPAGTGGPAAFF. The chain combines TRBV20-1 with TRBJ1-1; 12 bases map to TRBD1. Unmatched junction bases numbered 12, after V lost 3 bases and J lost 10 bases. The germline V gene has CDR1 DFQATT and CDR2 SNEGSKA (reference sequence). The CDR3 has 15 residues.

This clonotype was counted a few times. This chain joins TRBV6-2 or TRBV6-3 and TRBJ1-2, with TRBD1 matching over 8 bases. Germline values: CDR1 MNHEY, CDR2 SVGEGT. Germline trimming cut 2 bases from V and 4 bases from J; bases unmatched to any gene: 6. This CDR3 region has 15 residues. The CDR3, as DNA: TGTGCCAGCAGTTACCGGACAGGGCCCCTCTATGGCTACACCTTC. Amino acid sequence: CASSYRTGPLYGYTF.

The J gene is TRBJ2-1, the V gene TRBV28; D is uncertain. The germline V and J ends were trimmed by 4 bases and 11 bases, with 12 bases remaining between them. Germline-derived CDR1 and CDR2 are MDHEN and SYDVKM. The CDR3 runs to 12 residues. The CDR3 loop reads CASSSQARQQFF. The CDR3 nucleotides are TGTGCCAGCAGTTCCCAAGCCCGACAGCAGTTCTTC.

About this clonotype itself: One end of the junction varies from germline; a read error may be responsible. The genes are TRBV11-1 and TRBJ2-1; D is ambiguous. The CDR3 sequence is 11 residues long. Germline V lookup: CDR1 SGHAT, CDR2 FQDESV (reference sequence). CDR3 nucleotide sequence: TGTGCCAGCAGCTTGCACAATGGGCAGTTCTTC. Amino acid sequence: CASSLHNGQFF.

This chain connects TRBV6-1 to TRBJ2-7; 7 bases are shared with TRBD1. The germline gives CDR1 MNHNS, CDR2 SASEGT. V gave up 5 bases and J gave up 5 bases; unmatched junction bases: 12. CDR3 length: 15 residues. The CDR3 sequence: CASSSKFKGAHEQYF. The CDR3 DNA is TGTGCCAGCAGTTCTAAGTTTAAGGGGGCCCACGAGCAGTACTTC.

The V gene is TRBV7-2, the J gene TRBJ2-2; D gene uncertain. The CDR3 is 14 residues long. Germline CDR1 and CDR2: SGHTA and FQGNSA. The V and J ends lost 1 base and 2 bases respectively, with 5 bases between them. The CDR3 DNA reads TGTGCCAGCAGCTTAGTCAGAAACACCGGGGAGCTGTTTTTT. It encodes CASSLVRNTGELFF.

This clonotype was counted at least ten times. The chain employs TRBV11-2 and TRBJ1-2; D is unclear. This CDR3 contains 13 residues. Trimming stripped 5 bases from V and 6 bases from J, with 13 bases between. Germline V lookup: CDR1 SGHAT, CDR2 FQNNGV. The DNA of the CDR3 is TGTGCCAGCAGCACCGCGGGGAGGGATGGCTACACCTTC. Protein product: CASSTAGRDGYTF.

This clonotype was observed a handful of times. The gene calls are TRBV19 and TRBJ1-5; D call uncertain. This CDR3 is 16 amino acids long. Germline V gives CDR1 LNHDA, CDR2 SQIVND (reference sequence). Trimming cost V 0 bases and J 2 bases, with 11 bases left between them. The CDR3 DNA is TGTGCCAGTAGTATAGAGGCGGGTTTTGGCAATCAGCCCCAGCATTTT. It translates to CASSIEAGFGNQPQHF.

The table lists this clonotype with many counts. The V gene is TRBV7-9, the J gene TRBJ2-1; 13 bases align to TRBD2. The length of the CDR3 is 15 residues. V lost 5 bases and J lost 9; bases outside the gene matches: 7. Germline V CDR1 and CDR2: SEHNR, FQNEAQ (reference sequence). DNA for the CDR3: TGTGCCAGCAGCCCTACTAGCGGGGGGGTAGGTGAGCAGTTCTTC. Its protein product is CASSPTSGGVGEQFF.

This clonotype came up many times. V usage is TRBV4-2 and J usage is TRBJ1-6, with 7 positions matching TRBD1. This CDR3 spans 23 amino acids. V lost 0 bases and J lost 0; bases outside the gene matches: 20. In germline, CDR1 is LGHNA, CDR2 YNFKEQ. The CDR3 DNA reads TGTGCCAGCAGCCAAGAAGGGGGCCGGGGTGGGGCCCCGCGGAGCTCCTATAATTCACCCCTCCACTTT. Translation: CASSQEGGRGGAPRSSYNSPLHF.

The rearrangement joins TRBV12-3 or TRBV12-4 to TRBJ2-1; possibly TRBD2 for D (6 bases). CDR3 length: 12 residues. V shed 10 bases and J shed 8 bases, with 15 bases lying between them. The CDR3 here is CANGGEGHEQFF. For the CDR3, the DNA is TGTGCCAACGGGGGTGAGGGTCATGAGCAGTTCTTC.

This clonotype was observed a handful of times. This chain connects TRBV15 to TRBJ1-1, with no clear D. The CDR3 has 14 residues. The ends were cut back, 0 bases at V and 0 bases at J, with 5 bases in the middle. Germline-derived CDR1 and CDR2 are LNHNV and YYDKDF (reference sequence). The CDR3, as DNA: TGTGCCACCAGCAGAGAGGGCATGAACACTGAAGCTTTCTTT. This gives the protein CATSREGMNTEAFF.

This clonotype showed up many times. The CDR3 reads CASSYDRGSSIETQYF. In nucleotides, the CDR3 is TGTGCCAGCAGTTACGACCGGGGCTCTAGTATAGAGACCCAGTACTTC. The J gene is TRBJ2-5, the V gene TRBV6-5; tentatively, D is TRBD1 or TRBD2 (5 bases each). Germline assignment: CDR1 MNHEY and CDR2 SVGAGI. With 2 bases removed from V and 4 bases from J, the gap between germline ends came to 17 bases. This CDR3 is built from 16 residues.